The rows below give T cell receptor beta chains drawn from one sample of a study of regulatory T cells in long-lasting Graves disease. TCRdb processed the multiplex PCR reads anew with MiXCR; each CDR3 protein has one entry. The sample contains 350,000 to 450,000 distinct CDR3 sequences, about a fifth of which appear only once. Source: peripheral blood mononuclear cells (PBMCs), taken when the disease was refractory, from a patient treated with antithyroid drugs. Receptor source: a female donor with Graves disease. Each CDR3 is given with its conserved first and last residue. Each record gives: clone size, V gene, J gene, D gene, CDR3 DNA, CDR3 protein. D genes are given only for firm matches. Where a row states a size, it is once, few, many or the class of an expanded clone; other rows omit it.

.	TRBV12-3/TRBV12-4	TRBJ2-2	.	TGTGCCAGCAGTCCGGAAGAAAACCCCAACACCGGGGAGCTGTTTTTT	CASSPEENPNTGELFF
many	TRBV6-2/TRBV6-3	TRBJ2-5	TRBD2	TGTGCCAGCAGTTACTCGAGGGGTAGCGGGAGAGAAGAGACCCAGTACTTC	CASSYSRGSGREETQYF
few	TRBV14	TRBJ2-7	.	TGTGCCAGCAGCCATGACACCGGGACAAATTACGAGCAGTACTTC	CASSHDTGTNYEQYF
few	TRBV7-2	TRBJ1-2	.	TGTGCCAGCAGCTCCAGCGGAACGGGACGGTACTATGGCTACACCTTC	CASSSSGTGRYYGYTF
.	TRBV5-1	TRBJ1-1	TRBD1	TGCGCCAGCAGTAAGGCGGTGGGACAGGGGATGAACACTGAAGCTTTCTTT	CASSKAVGQGMNTEAFF
.	TRBV9	TRBJ2-3	.	TGTGCCAGCAGCGTAGTCGCAGTTTCAGATACGCAGTATTTT	CASSVVAVSDTQYF
many	TRBV27	TRBJ2-7	.	TGTGCCAGCAGGCAACAGGGTTCCTACGAGCAGTACTTC	CASRQQGSYEQYF
.	TRBV20-1	TRBJ1-1	.	TGCAGTGCTAGGCATGGGGCAGGCACTGAAGCTTTCTTT	CSARHGAGTEAFF
.	TRBV3-1	TRBJ2-2	TRBD2	TGTGCCAGCAGCCAAGAACGTCTAGCGGGAGTTGGGGAGCTGTTTTTT	CASSQERLAGVGELFF
many	TRBV27	TRBJ2-7	TRBD2	TGTGCCAGCAGTGAGGCTAGCGGCCCCTACGAGCAGTACTTC	CASSEASGPYEQYF
many	TRBV6-5	TRBJ2-7	TRBD1	TGTGCCAGCAGTTACGACAGGGTAGCCTACGAGCAGTACTTC	CASSYDRVAYEQYF
.	TRBV27	TRBJ2-6	TRBD1	TGTGCCAGCAGCCGGGGACAGTCTGGGGCCAACGTCCTGACTTTC	CASSRGQSGANVLTF
many	TRBV12-5	TRBJ1-1	.	TGTGCTAGTGGTTTTTCAGTTAATATCACTGAAGCTTTCTTT	CASGFSVNITEAFF
.	TRBV2	TRBJ2-1	TRBD1	TGTGCCAGCAGTCGGGACAGTTCTACAATGAGGCAGTTCTTC	CASSRDSSTMRQFF
few	TRBV6-9	TRBJ2-2	TRBD1	TGTGCCAGCAGTTACCGACAGGGGCGGACCGGGGAGCTGTTTTTT	CASSYRQGRTGELFF
many	TRBV20-1	TRBJ2-7	.	TGCAGTGCTAGAACCGCCCCCTACGAGCAGTACTTC	CSARTAPYEQYF
.	TRBV29-1	TRBJ2-7	.	TGCAGCGTTGTCCGGGGGAACTACGAGCAGTACTTC	CSVVRGNYEQYF
.	TRBV12-3/TRBV12-4	TRBJ1-2	TRBD1	TGTGCCAGCAGTAGACAGGGGATTACTAACTATGGCTACACCTTC	CASSRQGITNYGYTF
many	TRBV29-1	TRBJ2-7	.	TGCAGCGCGACGCAGTGGGGAGGCCTCTCCATGGAGCAGTACTTC	CSATQWGGLSMEQYF
.	TRBV10-2	TRBJ1-5	.	TGCGCCAGCACCCAGGGGATTCAGCAGCCCCAGCTTTTT	CASTQGIQQPQLF
few	TRBV9	TRBJ1-1	.	TGTGCCAGCAGTGAAACGGGACAAAGCACTGAAGCTTTCTTT	CASSETGQSTEAFF